These 22 T cell receptor beta chains share one sample of origin, sequenced in a study of blood T cell repertoires in COVID-19. The data were produced by immunoSEQ multiplex PCR, yet TCRdb's version contains in-frame clones alone and is incomplete. The sample records about 60,000 clones, about 83% being singletons. The source material was peripheral blood. These receptors originate from a human donor in a cohort sampled during active COVID-19.

This clone appeared many times. V and J are TRBV7-8 and TRBJ1-5; D is undetermined. With 1 base removed from V and 5 bases from J, the gap between germline ends came to 9 bases. Germline V gene data show CDR1 as SGHVS and CDR2 as FQNEAQ. This CDR3 is 14 amino acids long. Here the CDR3 DNA reads TGTGCCAGCAGCTTAGGCGGGATTGATCAGCCCCAGCATTTT. It is translated as CASSLGGIDQPQHF. The full variable domain, its missing parts supplied by reference TRBV7-8 and TRBJ1-5, is GAGVSQSPRYKVAKRGQDVALRCDPISGHVSLFWYQQALGQGPEFLTYFQNEAQLDKSGLPSDRFFAERPEGSVSTLKIQRTQQEDSAVYLCASSLGGIDQPQHFGDGTRLSIL.

This clone was found a few times. The rearrangement uses TRBV27 and TRBJ2-2, with D perhaps TRBD2 (5 bases). The CDR3 covers 17 residues. V dropped 3 bases and J dropped 7 bases, with 21 bases sitting between them. Germline V gene sequence: CDR1 MNHEY, CDR2 SMNVEV (reference sequence). The CDR3: CASSLTTFTSGSGELFF. CDR3 DNA: TGTGCCAGCAGTTTGACAACGTTTACTAGTGGCAGCGGGGAGCTGTTTTTT.

The V call is TRBV28, the J call TRBJ2-7, with D perhaps matching TRBD2 (6 bases). The CDR3 covers 13 residues. Trimming removed 7 bases from V and 1 base from J, with 11 bases in between. Germline V gives CDR1 MDHEN, CDR2 SYDVKM. This CDR3 reads CASTLGTSYEQYF. Written as DNA, the CDR3 is TGTGCCAGCACCCTTGGGACTTCCTACGAGCAGTACTTC.

This clone was picked up one time. The chain's CDR3 is CASSRPEGYGYTF. CDR3 nucleotide sequence: TGTGCCAGCAGTCGCCCGGAGGGCTATGGCTACACCTTC. The V gene is TRBV13, the J gene TRBJ1-2, with D hard to call. Germline CDR1 PRHDT, CDR2 FYEKMQ (reference sequence). This CDR3 contains 13 residues. V lost 6 bases and J 4 bases, leaving 12 bases between the germline ends.

Written as DNA, the CDR3 is TGTGCCAGCAGACGCGACAGGACAAGCTCCTACGAGCAGTACTTC. Encoded protein: CASRRDRTSSYEQYF. The rearrangement joins TRBV11-2 to TRBJ2-7, with D maybe TRBD1 (6 bases). This CDR3 spans 15 amino acids. V lost 6 bases and J 0 bases, leaving 15 bases between the germline ends. The germline V gene has CDR1 SGHAT and CDR2 FQNNGV.

The V call is TRBV30, the J call TRBJ1-1; TRBD1 agrees at 7 bases. This CDR3 region has 13 residues. Unmatched junction bases numbered 4, after V lost 5 bases and J lost 1 base. CDR1 and CDR2 from the germline V gene are GTSNPN and SVGIG (reference sequence). CDR3 bases: TGTGCCTGGGGCCGACAGGGGAACACTGAAGCTTTCTTT. This gives the protein CAWGRQGNTEAFF.

V and J are TRBV5-1 and TRBJ2-1, with 9 bases fitting TRBD2. The CDR3 totals 15 residues. Germline V gene data show CDR1 as SGHRS and CDR2 as YFSETQ. The junction had 5 bases not matched to a gene; V was cut back by 0 bases and J by 7 bases. The CDR3 is CASSLGRGGTNEQFF. In DNA form, the CDR3 reads TGCGCCAGCAGCTTGGGGCGGGGGGGCACGAATGAGCAGTTCTTC.

The chain couples TRBV7-7 to TRBJ2-2; TRBD1 agrees at 9 bases. V was pared by 5 bases and J by 7 bases, with 11 bases of the junction left unmatched. CDR3 length: 16 residues. Germline values: CDR1 SSHAT, CDR2 FNYEAQ (reference sequence). CDR3 coding DNA: TGTGCCAGCAGCCCAGCGGGACAGGGAGGGTTCGGGGAGCTGTTTTTT. Translating gives CASSPAGQGGFGELFF.

This chain links TRBV5-1 with TRBJ2-2; 8 bases agree with TRBD1. CDR1 is SGHRS, CDR2 YFSETQ, per germline. This CDR3 spans 13 amino acids. V shed 5 bases, J shed 7 bases, and the junction held 4 bases outside the gene matches. As DNA, the CDR3 is TGCGCCAGCAGGCAGGGGGCCGACGGGGAGCTGTTTTTT. This encodes CASRQGADGELFF.

V is TRBV10-3 and J is TRBJ2-2, with D perhaps matching TRBD1 (5 bases). Trimming shortened V by 6 bases and J by 7 bases, and 18 bases separated the two germline ends. The CDR3 sequence is 15 residues long. Germline lookup yields CDR1 ENHRY and CDR2 SYGVKD. This CDR3 is CAISQGHAGGGELFF. CDR3 nucleotides: TGTGCCATCAGCCAAGGACATGCTGGTGGCGGGGAGCTGTTTTTT.

This clone was seen more than once but under ten times. The chain combines TRBV5-1 with TRBJ2-2; a weak D match, TRBD2 (5 bases). The CDR3 covers 16 residues. Trimming left V 1 base short and J 1 base short, with 11 bases between. Per germline, CDR1 SGHRS and CDR2 YFSETQ. The CDR3 nucleotides are TGCGCCAGCAGCTTGAGGGCACTAGGGAACACCGGGGAGCTGTTTTTT. Translation: CASSLRALGNTGELFF.

V and J are TRBV7-3 and TRBJ2-7; possibly TRBD1 for D (6 bases). Germline values: CDR1 SGHTA, CDR2 FQGTGA. The CDR3 sequence is 15 residues long. V shed 5 bases and J shed 0 bases, with 14 bases lying between them. The CDR3 DNA follows: TGTGCCAGCAGCCCCGACAGGTCGAGCTCCTACGAGCAGTACTTC. Translating gives CASSPDRSSSYEQYF.

V and J are TRBV5-1 and TRBJ2-1; 9 nucleotides line up with TRBD2. V lost 6 bases and J lost 6; bases outside the gene matches: 7. The germline V gene encodes CDR1 SGHRS and CDR2 YFSETQ. The CDR3 is 14 amino acids. CDR3 DNA sequence: TGCGCCAGCAAGGCCGGGACTAGCTTCAATGAGCAGTTCTTC. Amino acids: CASKAGTSFNEQFF.

The rearrangement uses TRBV28 and TRBJ1-2, with TRBD1 matching 9 bases. Germline V gene data show CDR1 as MDHEN and CDR2 as SYDVKM. The CDR3 length is 14 residues. V was pared by 6 bases and J by 8 bases, with 10 bases of the junction left unmatched. The CDR3 sequence: CASRPGTGSMGYTF. The CDR3 coding sequence is TGTGCCAGCAGACCCGGGACAGGGAGTATGGGCTACACCTTC.

This chain links TRBV2 with TRBJ2-5; D is ambiguous. Germline V gene data show CDR1 as SNHLY and CDR2 as FYNNEI. This CDR3 has 14 amino acids. V lost 3 bases and J 1 base, leaving 9 bases between the germline ends. CDR3 DNA sequence: TGTGCCAGCAGTGAGGTAACAGCCCAAGAGACCCAGTACTTC. Its translation is CASSEVTAQETQYF.

This sequence joins TRBV5-1 and TRBJ2-1; the match to TRBD2 covers 9 bases. J lost 8 bases, V lost 2 bases, and 8 bases had no gene match. Germline CDR1 SGHRS, CDR2 YFSETQ. The CDR3 spans 15 residues. Here the CDR3 DNA reads TGCGCCAGCAGCTTCTTCCTAGCGGGATTAGATGAGCAGTTCTTC. Translation: CASSFFLAGLDEQFF.

J is TRBJ2-1 and V is TRBV7-2, with TRBD1 matching over 8 bases. J was trimmed by 6 bases and V by 5 bases; bases with no gene match: 6. The V gene's germline CDR1 is SGHTA and CDR2 FQGNSA. The CDR3 sequence is 14 residues long. The CDR3 here is CASSVDRVGNEQFF. For the CDR3, the DNA is TGTGCCAGCAGCGTGGACAGGGTCGGCAATGAGCAGTTCTTC. Drawing the rest from reference TRBV7-2 and TRBJ2-1, the complete variable domain is GAGVSQSPSNKVTEKGKDVELRCDPISGHTALYWYRQSLGQGLEFLIYFQGNSAPDKSGLPSDRFSAERTGGSVSTLTIQRTQQEDSAVYLCASSVDRVGNEQFFGPGTRLTVL.

In DNA, the CDR3 is TGTGCCAGCAGTTATAACCTAGCGGGAGGGCGGAGCTACAATGAGCAGTTCTTC. This gives the protein CASSYNLAGGRSYNEQFF. The V and J genes are TRBV6-2 or TRBV6-3 and TRBJ2-1; 12 bases are a match to TRBD2. This CDR3 contains 18 residues. The junction had 9 bases not matched to a gene; V was cut back by 3 bases and J by 3 bases. Germline V CDR1 and CDR2: MNHEY, SVGEGT.

The rearrangement links TRBV7-2 to TRBJ2-2; TRBD2 matches at 10 bases. Trimming at V came to 5 bases and at J to 1 base, leaving 4 bases not matched to a gene. Germline assignment: CDR1 SGHTA and CDR2 FQGNSA. The CDR3 is made up of 16 amino acids. In DNA form, the CDR3 reads TGTGCCAGCAGCCAGAGACTAGCGGGGAACACCGGGGAGCTGTTTTTT. It encodes CASSQRLAGNTGELFF.

This rearrangement joins TRBV6-9 to TRBJ1-2; D possibly corresponds to TRBD1 (5 bases). The CDR3 is made up of 13 amino acids. Trimming stripped 3 bases from V and 7 bases from J, with 12 bases between. The germline V gene encodes CDR1 MNHGY and CDR2 SVAAGI. CDR3 protein: CASSYFGGGGYTF. As DNA, the CDR3 is TGTGCCAGCAGTTACTTCGGGGGGGGTGGCTACACCTTC.

V is TRBV7-8 and J is TRBJ2-7, with a tentative D call TRBD2 (6 bases). Between the trimmed V and J ends, which lost 1 base and 1 base, there was a span of 14 bases. This CDR3 contains 16 residues. Germline CDR1 SGHVS, CDR2 FQNEAQ. In DNA, the CDR3 is TGTGCCAGCAGCTTAGGGTGGGACGGGGGATCCTACGAGCAGTACTTC. Translating it yields CASSLGWDGGSYEQYF.

The CDR3 nucleotides are TGTGCCAGCCTTTGGGAGGGGGACACTGAAGCTTTCTTT. Protein: CASLWEGDTEAFF. The chain joins TRBV2 to TRBJ1-1; tentatively, D is TRBD1 (6 bases). Trimming removed 8 bases at V and 3 bases at J, with 13 bases between. CDR3 size: 13 residues. Germline CDR1 and CDR2: SNHLY and FYNNEI.